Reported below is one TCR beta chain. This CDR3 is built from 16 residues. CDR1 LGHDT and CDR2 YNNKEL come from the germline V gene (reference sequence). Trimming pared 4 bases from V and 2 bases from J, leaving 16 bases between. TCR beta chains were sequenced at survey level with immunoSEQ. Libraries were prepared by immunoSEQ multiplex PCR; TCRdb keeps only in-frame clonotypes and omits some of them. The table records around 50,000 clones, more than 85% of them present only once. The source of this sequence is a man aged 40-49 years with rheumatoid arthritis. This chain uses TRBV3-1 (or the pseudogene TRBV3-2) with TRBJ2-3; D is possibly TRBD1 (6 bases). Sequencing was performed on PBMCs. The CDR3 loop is CASSPKDRPYTDTQYF. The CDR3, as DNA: TGTGCCAGCAGCCCCAAAGACAGGCCTTACACAGATACGCAGTATTTT.